This T cell receptor (beta chain) was identified during a study of blood T cell repertoires in COVID-19 (TCRdb year 2020). With respect to the entire study: Samples from collaborators originated in the United States, Italy and Spain and spanned both the acute and convalescent phases of COVID-19. The repertoires were released in a freely available public database intended as a resource for research on the immune response to SARS-CoV-2. Sample metadata almost always included a de-identified subject ID, COVID-19 status, age in years and sex. The material from the prospective study consisted of cDNA or gDNA derived from T cells, B-cell-depleted T cells, or PBMCs. Where available, HLA class I and class II types were obtained from metadata supplied by the sample provider rather than from assay-based typing. The samples were drawn from the first 160 participants of the ongoing ImmuneRACE study and from 950 to 1,500 subjects provided by 6 global collaborators. Deeply sampled blood TCRbeta repertoires from subjects exposed to, actively infected with, or recovered from COVID-19 were included in the dataset.

TCRbeta CDR3 regions were amplified from genomic DNA using the immunoSEQ Assay, a bias-controlled multiplex PCR. The paper's processing steps were these. The number of nucleated cells in each sample was estimated from the amplification of reference gene primers within the assay. To quantify the absolute abundance of each unique TCRbeta CDR3 rearrangement, sequence reads were collapsed and filtered. Productive Simpson clonality was computed per sample as the square root of Simpson's diversity index over productive rearrangements. Entries here come from immuneACCESS through TCRdb and include only in-frame sequences with V and J called. Some clones fail to appear in such tables; in the studies checked, an unresolved V gene covers under half of the shortfall, and the cause of the remainder is unknown. From that table come the V and J calls and clone size; the DNA was used to work out D and trimming. The sample table contains 70,000 to 80,000 clones; only one count was recorded for about four fifths of them. The ten top clones hold about 12% of the sample.

Here is what the overall study found, with its caveats: The amount of clinical and demographic metadata varied by source and participant and was provided uncurated.

About this clone: Its cognate antigen has yet to be identified. No qualities accompany the bases; no much larger clone lies one base away.

Each collaborating institution followed its own protocols to collect whole blood in K2EDTA tubes. For TCRbeta analysis, collaborator samples were shipped as frozen whole blood, as isolated PBMCs, or as DNA extracted from either sample type. This TCR came from a human donor in a cohort sampled during active COVID-19. The sample comprised peripheral blood.

The DNA sequence is as follows: TGCAGTGCTCCCAGGGGGGACGAGCAGTACTTC. Its product reads: CSAPRGDEQYF. The chain is made from TRBV20-1 and TRBJ2-7, with a tentative D gene TRBD1 over 7 matching bases. The V and J ends are trimmed by 5 bases and 5 bases, leaving 10 bases between them. From cysteine to phenylalanine, the CDR3 is 11 amino acids long. Solely the CDR3 DNA is kept, with 33 bases framed from the first base. Via the germline V gene (reference sequence), CDR1 is DFQATT and CDR2 SNEGSKA.